This TCR beta chain was observed in a study of CD8+ T cells in alopecia areata. Looking at the study overall: For the treated group, dosing was oral tofacitinib at 5 to 10 mg twice daily.

Overall study findings and caveats: Compared with normal scalp, lesional scalp had higher clonality and more expanded CD8+ clones. Mouse data revealed clearer TCR sharing than patient data did, a gap possibly tied to HLA.

Collection of lesional scalp punch biopsies and peripheral blood was performed in alopecia areata patients. This clone was found many times. Its antigen is still unknown. Extracted from the samples, RNA was reverse transcribed into cDNA to serve as the sequencing template. Assay: immunoSEQ multiplex PCR; the TCRdb copy retains only in-frame clones and omits some. Altogether 150,000 or so clones are present, more than 40% being singletons, with the ten largest covering roughly 6.8%. Germline CDR1 and CDR2: SEHNR and FQNEAQ (reference sequence). This CDR3 is 13 amino acids long. The V and J ends lost 0 bases and 4 bases respectively, with 6 bases between them.

The sample taken for sequencing was CD4+ T cells sorted from blood. The chain recombines TRBV7-9 with TRBJ1-2; D gene ambiguous. The receptor's source is a human donor with alopecia areata. The CDR3 region has the DNA TGTGCCAGCAGCTTAGCCGCCAGCTATGGCTACACCTTC. Protein: CASSLAASYGYTF.